These 23 T cell receptor beta chains were all obtained from the same sample, sequenced in a study of blood T cells in healthy people across ages. Through a sample-barcoded 5' primer and a J-beta primer mix, a second PCR was run for roughly 6 to 11 cycles. TCRdb itself ran the 5' RACE reads through MiXCR, one entry per CDR3 protein. The sample shows approximately 1,100,000 distinct CDR3 sequences, 45% of them seen only once. Source material: blood. These receptors originate from a woman aged 55-70 years in good health.

This chain connects TRBV20-1 to TRBJ2-7; no definite D call. Germline lookup yields CDR1 DFQATT and CDR2 SNEGSKA (reference sequence). The CDR3 runs 15 residues. Trimming cost V 0 bases and J 4 bases, with 16 bases left between them. CDR3 residues: CSARDVGRREYEQYF. CDR3 in DNA: TGCAGTGCTAGAGATGTCGGGCGGAGAGAGTACGAGCAGTACTTC.

The gene calls are TRBV4-1 and TRBJ2-5, with TRBD1 as a possible D gene (5 bases). V lost 1 base and J lost 1, with 10 bases in between. Germline V lookup: CDR1 MGHRA, CDR2 YSYEKL. The CDR3 is 15 amino acids. DNA of the CDR3: TGCGCCAGCAGCCAAGTACCCAGGGCCCAAGAGACCCAGTACTTC. This translates into CASSQVPRAQETQYF.

The rearrangement links TRBV27 to TRBJ2-2, with D unclear. Germline V gene data show CDR1 as MNHEY and CDR2 as SMNVEV (reference sequence). There are 15 residues in the CDR3. The ends were cut back, 2 bases at V and 0 bases at J, with 7 bases in the middle. The CDR3 region is CASSLEAPNTGELFF. For the CDR3, the DNA is TGTGCCAGCAGTTTAGAGGCGCCGAACACCGGGGAGCTGTTTTTT.

This clonotype was seen more than once but under ten times. The chain employs TRBV6-1 and TRBJ2-5, with D tentatively TRBD1 (6 bases). This CDR3 has 14 amino acids. Germline V gene lookup returns CDR1 MNHNS and CDR2 SASEGT. Trimming took off 4 bases at V and 5 bases at J, with 14 bases between the two ends. In DNA, the CDR3 is TGTGCCAGCAGTGTAAACAGGGTAACGGAGACCCAGTACTTC. Protein product: CASSVNRVTETQYF.

This clonotype was recorded a few times. J is TRBJ2-1 and V is TRBV27, with TRBD2 identical over 9 bases. There are 12 residues in the CDR3. With 8 bases clipped from V and 8 bases from J, the junction kept 4 bases outside the gene matches. CDR1 and CDR2 from the germline V gene are MNHEY and SMNVEV (reference sequence). Here the CDR3 DNA reads TGTGCCAGCGCGGGAGGGCCTTATGAGCAGTTCTTC. Its protein product is CASAGGPYEQFF.

This clonotype came up once. The rearrangement links TRBV28 to TRBJ2-3; TRBD1 matches at 8 bases. The germline gives CDR1 MDHEN, CDR2 SYDVKM. This CDR3 contains 16 residues. The ends lost 5 bases at V and 0 bases at J; junction bases unmatched: 7. The CDR3 DNA follows: TGTGCCAGCAGTCCCCGACAGGGGTTAAGCACAGATACGCAGTATTTT. Encoded protein: CASSPRQGLSTDTQYF.

This rearrangement joins TRBV6-6 to TRBJ2-1; 8 nucleotides line up with TRBD2. The CDR3 is made up of 15 amino acids. The V segment lost 6 bases and the J segment 8 bases; nucleotides outside the gene matches: 12. From germline, CDR1 is MNHNY and CDR2 SVGAGI (reference sequence). The DNA of the CDR3 is TGTGCCAGCAGCAGAGGACTAGCCTCATCGGATGAGCAGTTCTTC. It codes for CASSRGLASSDEQFF.

This chain links TRBV20-1 with TRBJ2-1, with 12 nucleotides matching TRBD2. V dropped 6 bases and J dropped 11; count of bases not matched to a gene: 14. CDR1 DFQATT and CDR2 SNEGSKA come from the germline V gene (reference sequence). The CDR3 has 15 residues. The CDR3 nucleotides read TGCAGTGCAAAGGCTAGCGGGAGGGGGGCCTCAAAGCAGTTCTTC. Residues: CSAKASGRGASKQFF.

The CDR3 coding sequence is TGTGCCAGCAGCTACAACAAGGCCCTTACTGAAGCTTTCTTT. Protein sequence: CASSYNKALTEAFF. The gene calls are TRBV6-1 and TRBJ1-1; D is unclear. Germline loops: CDR1 MNHNS, CDR2 SASEGT. The CDR3 covers 14 residues. The ends were cut back, 6 bases at V and 5 bases at J, with 16 bases in the middle.

This chain joins TRBV4-1 and TRBJ2-1; 7 bases fit TRBD2. The CDR3 is 15 residues long. J gave up 1 base and V 3 bases, and 3 bases lay outside the gene matches. Per the germline V gene, CDR1 is MGHRA and CDR2 is YSYEKL. This chain's CDR3 is CASSQVLASYNEQFF. The CDR3 nucleotides read TGCGCCAGCAGCCAGGTACTAGCGTCCTACAATGAGCAGTTCTTC.

This clonotype appeared a few times. V gene TRBV9 combines with J gene TRBJ2-5, with D tentatively TRBD2 (6 bases). The CDR3 consists of 17 residues. Germline CDR1 reads SGDLS; CDR2 reads YYNGEE. V lost 0 bases and J 0 bases, leaving 15 bases between the germline ends. CDR3 in amino acids: CASSVVEGLGYQETQYF. The DNA for the CDR3 is TGTGCCAGCAGCGTAGTGGAGGGGCTGGGGTACCAAGAGACCCAGTACTTC. The full variable domain, completed using reference TRBV9 and TRBJ2-5, is DSGVTQTPKHLITATGQRVTLRCSPRSGDLSVYWYQQSLDQGLQFLIQYYNGEERAKGNILERFSAQQFPDLHSELNLSSLELGDSALYFCASSVVEGLGYQETQYFGPGTRLLVL.

The V call is TRBV2, the J call TRBJ2-7, with D maybe TRBD2 (6 bases). V lost 6 bases and J 3 bases, leaving 12 bases between the germline ends. In germline, CDR1 is SNHLY, CDR2 FYNNEI. The CDR3 covers 13 residues. The CDR3 reads CASSSTSIYEQYF. The DNA for the CDR3 is TGTGCCAGCAGCTCCACTAGCATCTACGAGCAGTACTTC.

This clonotype has just a few counts. The CDR3 sequence is CASSVGQPVPYEQYF. CDR3 nucleotides: TGTGCCAGCAGCGTCGGGCAGCCGGTCCCCTACGAGCAGTACTTC. The chain uses TRBV7-8 and TRBJ2-7; D uncertain. Germline V gene sequence: CDR1 SGHVS, CDR2 FQNEAQ. V was clipped by 5 bases and J by 2 bases, with 16 bases between them. This CDR3 has 15 residues. Combining the CDR3 with reference TRBV7-8 and TRBJ2-7 gives the whole variable domain GAGVSQSPRYKVAKRGQDVALRCDPISGHVSLFWYQQALGQGPEFLTYFQNEAQLDKSGLPSDRFFAERPEGSVSTLKIQRTQQEDSAVYLCASSVGQPVPYEQYFGPGTRLTVT.

This chain links TRBV7-2 with TRBJ2-1; TRBD2 matches at 9 bases. This CDR3 comprises 16 residues. J was trimmed by 1 base and V by 2 bases; bases with no gene match: 3. Looked up from germline, CDR1 is SGHTA and CDR2 is FQGNSA. In DNA form, the CDR3 reads TGTGCCAGCAGCTTAACTAGCGGGTTTTCCTACAATGAGCAGTTCTTC. Its translation is CASSLTSGFSYNEQFF.

The V and J genes are TRBV7-9 and TRBJ1-2; D is possibly TRBD1 (5 bases). This CDR3 comprises 14 residues. The ends were cut back, 0 bases at V and 4 bases at J, with 9 bases in the middle. Germline lookup yields CDR1 SEHNR and CDR2 FQNEAQ (reference sequence). The CDR3 bases are TGTGCCAGCAGCTTAGCGGGGCCGAGCTATGGCTACACCTTC. Protein product: CASSLAGPSYGYTF.

This clonotype appeared a few times. This chain uses TRBV28 with TRBJ2-7; D unclear. Trimming pared 3 bases from V and 4 bases from J, leaving 13 bases between. CDR3 length: 14 residues. The germline gives CDR1 MDHEN, CDR2 SYDVKM. Written as DNA, the CDR3 is TGTGCCAGCAGTTTCCTCGGTGATGGGTACGAGCAGTACTTC. Translated: CASSFLGDGYEQYF.

This clonotype was picked up a small number of times. The chain joins TRBV6-1 to TRBJ1-2; 7 bases match TRBD1. V shed 0 bases, J shed 8 bases, and the junction held 6 bases outside the gene matches. The germline gives CDR1 MNHNS, CDR2 SASEGT. The CDR3 loop spans 14 amino acids. CDR3 sequence reads: CASSEAQQGYGYTF. DNA of the CDR3: TGTGCCAGCAGTGAAGCGCAACAGGGGTACGGCTACACCTTC.

The J gene is TRBJ2-1, the V gene TRBV2; 7 bases match TRBD1. The CDR3 totals 14 residues. V shed 5 bases, J shed 15 bases, and the junction held 16 bases outside the gene matches. Looked up from germline, CDR1 is SNHLY and CDR2 is FYNNEI. In DNA form, the CDR3 reads TGTGCCAGCAGTCCCCCGACAGGGATCAATGAGTGGTTCTTC. It is translated as CASSPPTGINEWFF. Filled out from reference TRBV2 and TRBJ2-1, the complete variable domain reads EPEVTQTPSHQVTQMGQEVILRCVPISNHLYFYWYRQILGQKVEFLVSFYNNEISEKSEIFDDQFSVERPDGSNFTLKIRSTKLEDSAMYFCASSPPTGINEWFFGPGTRLTVL.

On this clonotype itself: At one end the junction does not follow the germline gene, possibly because of a read error. The CDR3 sequence is CASSFSQGPDAQYF. DNA of the CDR3: TGTGCCAGCAGCTTCAGTCAGGGGCCAGATGCGCAGTATTTT. V and J are TRBV5-5 and TRBJ2-3, with D perhaps matching TRBD1 (6 bases). Germline CDR1 reads SGHKS; CDR2 reads YYEKEE (reference sequence). The CDR3 loop spans 14 amino acids. Together with reference TRBV5-5 and TRBJ2-3, the CDR3 gives the full variable domain: DAGVTQSPTHLIKTRGQQVTLRCSPISGHKSVSWYQQVLGQGPQFIFQYYEKEERGRGNFPDRFSARQFPNYSSELNVNALLLGDSALYLCASSFSQGPDAQYFGPGTRLTVL.

This clonotype was observed a handful of times. The rearrangement uses TRBV20-1 and TRBJ2-1, with 10 bases aligning to TRBD1. Germline trimming cut 3 bases from V and 7 bases from J; bases unmatched to any gene: 6. CDR3 length equals 14 residues. The germline V gene encodes CDR1 DFQATT and CDR2 SNEGSKA (reference sequence). The CDR3 DNA sequence: TGCAGTGCTAGGGACGACAGGGGGCGGAATGAGCAGTTCTTC. Its protein is CSARDDRGRNEQFF.

In this sample, this clonotype turned up a few times. The gene calls are TRBV7-9 and TRBJ2-1, with D tentatively TRBD1 or TRBD2 (5 bases each). Trimming took 5 bases from V and 5 from J, leaving 13 bases between them. In germline, CDR1 is SEHNR, CDR2 FQNEAQ (reference sequence). There are 14 residues in the CDR3. CDR3 loop: CASSPAGGHNEQFF. The CDR3 DNA follows: TGTGCCAGCAGCCCCGCTGGGGGTCACAATGAGCAGTTCTTC.

The chain is built from TRBV7-2 and TRBJ2-1, with D unresolved. V was pared by 3 bases and J by 2 bases, with 14 bases between. The CDR3 runs to 16 residues. Germline V gives CDR1 SGHTA, CDR2 FQGNSA. This CDR3 reads CASSFAGVATYNEQFF. CDR3 DNA: TGTGCCAGCAGCTTTGCAGGAGTGGCTACCTACAATGAGCAGTTCTTC.

The V and J genes are TRBV5-1 and TRBJ1-2; D is uncertain. Germline values: CDR1 SGHRS, CDR2 YFSETQ. V was shortened by 0 bases and J by 8 bases, with 11 bases between the two germline ends. This CDR3 is built from 13 residues. In nucleotides, the CDR3 is TGCGCCAGCAGCTTGGCTCTTGGGATGGGCTACACCTTC. Its translation is CASSLALGMGYTF.